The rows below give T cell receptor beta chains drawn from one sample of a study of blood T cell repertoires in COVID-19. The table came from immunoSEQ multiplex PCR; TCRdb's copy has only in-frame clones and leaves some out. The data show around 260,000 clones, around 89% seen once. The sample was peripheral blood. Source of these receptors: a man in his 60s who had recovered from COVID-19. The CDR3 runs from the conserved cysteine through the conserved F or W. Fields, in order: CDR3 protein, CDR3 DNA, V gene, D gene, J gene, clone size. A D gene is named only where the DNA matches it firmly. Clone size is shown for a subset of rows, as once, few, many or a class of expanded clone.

cdr3_aa: CASSPREGGTEAFF
cdr3_nt: TGTGCCAGCAGCCCTAGGGAAGGGGGCACTGAAGCTTTCTTT
v_call: TRBV9
d_call: -
j_call: TRBJ1-1
clone_size: -

cdr3_aa: CASSPGQGARAFF
cdr3_nt: TGTGCCAGCAGCCCCGGACAGGGGGCTAGGGCTTTCTTT
v_call: TRBV5-6
d_call: TRBD1
j_call: TRBJ1-1
clone_size: -

cdr3_aa: CASSLVAGGQETQYF
cdr3_nt: TGTGCCAGCAGCTTGGTTGCGGGGGGGCAAGAGACCCAGTACTTC
v_call: TRBV5-4
d_call: TRBD2
j_call: TRBJ2-5
clone_size: -

cdr3_aa: CASRPAGNNYGYTF
cdr3_nt: TGTGCCAGCAGACCCGCCGGGAACAACTATGGCTACACCTTC
v_call: TRBV9
d_call: -
j_call: TRBJ1-2
clone_size: once

cdr3_aa: CAWSVWGQGRLSTEAFF
cdr3_nt: TGTGCCTGGAGTGTTTGGGGACAGGGGCGGCTATCCACTGAAGCTTTCTTT
v_call: TRBV30
d_call: TRBD1
j_call: TRBJ1-1
clone_size: -

cdr3_aa: CASSLWTGNTGELFF
cdr3_nt: TGTGCCAGCAGCCTTTGGACTGGGAACACCGGGGAGCTGTTTTTT
v_call: TRBV11-2
d_call: -
j_call: TRBJ2-2
clone_size: -

cdr3_aa: CASSRSGAGGTDTQYF
cdr3_nt: TGTGCCAGTAGTCGGTCCGGAGCGGGGGGCACAGATACGCAGTATTTT
v_call: TRBV19
d_call: TRBD2
j_call: TRBJ2-3
clone_size: -

cdr3_aa: CASSDDRMGQPQHF
cdr3_nt: TGTGCCAGCAGTGACGACAGGATGGGACAGCCCCAGCATTTT
v_call: TRBV6-1
d_call: -
j_call: TRBJ1-5
clone_size: -

cdr3_aa: CAISESQGSTEAFF
cdr3_nt: TGTGCCATCAGTGAGTCGCAGGGTTCCACTGAAGCTTTCTTT
v_call: TRBV10-3
d_call: -
j_call: TRBJ1-1
clone_size: -

cdr3_aa: CASSLDPGVVTQYF
cdr3_nt: TGCGCCAGCAGCTTGGATCCGGGGGTGGTGACCCAGTACTTC
v_call: TRBV5-1
d_call: -
j_call: TRBJ2-5
clone_size: -

cdr3_aa: CATKDRGYNEQFF
cdr3_nt: TGTGCCACCAAGGACAGGGGCTACAATGAGCAGTTCTTC
v_call: TRBV24-1
d_call: TRBD1
j_call: TRBJ2-1
clone_size: -

cdr3_aa: CASSQSPLTGAANYGYTF
cdr3_nt: TGCGCCAGCAGTCAATCGCCTCTCACAGGGGCCGCGAATTATGGCTACACCTTC
v_call: TRBV23-1
d_call: TRBD1
j_call: TRBJ1-2
clone_size: -

cdr3_aa: CATSSGTGAREQYF
cdr3_nt: TGTGCCACCAGCTCCGGGACAGGGGCGAGAGAGCAGTACTTC
v_call: TRBV24-1
d_call: TRBD1
j_call: TRBJ2-7
clone_size: -

cdr3_aa: CASSWRGYNEQFF
cdr3_nt: TGTGCCAGCAGCTGGCGGGGATACAATGAGCAGTTCTTC
v_call: TRBV11-2
d_call: -
j_call: TRBJ2-1
clone_size: -

cdr3_aa: CASSGTGWRDTQYF
cdr3_nt: TGTGCCAGCAGTGGGACAGGGTGGAGAGATACGCAGTATTTT
v_call: TRBV2
d_call: TRBD1
j_call: TRBJ2-3
clone_size: -

cdr3_aa: CASSPGASIETQYF
cdr3_nt: TGTGCCAGCAGCCCAGGGGCCTCTATAGAGACCCAGTACTTC
v_call: TRBV7-3
d_call: -
j_call: TRBJ2-5
clone_size: -

cdr3_aa: CASSEVRGSTDTQYF
cdr3_nt: TGTGCCAGCAGTGAAGTCCGCGGAAGCACAGATACGCAGTATTTT
v_call: TRBV2
d_call: -
j_call: TRBJ2-3
clone_size: -

cdr3_aa: CASSPTDGLAGDRGYF
cdr3_nt: TGTGCCAGCAGCCCGACAGATGGACTAGCGGGGGACCGGGGGTATTTT
v_call: TRBV27
d_call: TRBD2
j_call: TRBJ2-3
clone_size: -

cdr3_aa: CASSYMLAGVLRETQYF
cdr3_nt: TGTGCCAGCAGTTACATGCTAGCGGGGGTTCTTCGTGAGACCCAGTACTTC
v_call: TRBV6-2/TRBV6-3
d_call: TRBD2
j_call: TRBJ2-5
clone_size: -

cdr3_aa: CASSPTRDAYNEQFF
cdr3_nt: TGTGCCAGCAGTCCGACGCGGGACGCCTACAATGAGCAGTTCTTC
v_call: TRBV27
d_call: -
j_call: TRBJ2-1
clone_size: -

cdr3_aa: CASSVDPSGGTQETQYF
cdr3_nt: TGTGCCAGCAGCGTAGACCCTAGCGGGGGGACCCAAGAGACCCAGTACTTC
v_call: TRBV9
d_call: TRBD2
j_call: TRBJ2-5
clone_size: -

cdr3_aa: CASSPRQGSDSGNTIYF
cdr3_nt: TGTGCCAGCTCACCTAGACAGGGCTCCGACTCTGGAAACACCATATATTTT
v_call: TRBV18
d_call: TRBD1
j_call: TRBJ1-3
clone_size: once

cdr3_aa: CASSHTSGGYYEQYF
cdr3_nt: TGTGCCAGCTCACATACTAGCGGGGGGTACTACGAGCAGTACTTC
v_call: TRBV18
d_call: TRBD2
j_call: TRBJ2-7
clone_size: -

cdr3_aa: CASSQDGGSLSGANVLTF
cdr3_nt: TGTGCCAGCAGCCAAGATGGAGGCAGTCTCTCTGGGGCCAACGTCCTGACTTTC
v_call: TRBV4-2
d_call: -
j_call: TRBJ2-6
clone_size: -

cdr3_aa: CASRIPGQGAAEAFF
cdr3_nt: TGCGCCAGCAGGATCCCTGGACAGGGGGCCGCTGAAGCTTTCTTT
v_call: TRBV4-1
d_call: TRBD1
j_call: TRBJ1-1
clone_size: -

cdr3_aa: CASSSNRGSSGANVLTF
cdr3_nt: TGTGCCAGCAGCTCTAACAGGGGGAGCTCTGGGGCCAACGTCCTGACTTTC
v_call: TRBV5-4
d_call: TRBD1
j_call: TRBJ2-6
clone_size: -

cdr3_aa: CASSLADRGLALHEAFF
cdr3_nt: TGCGCCAGCAGCTTGGCGGACAGGGGGCTGGCGCTGCATGAAGCTTTCTTT
v_call: TRBV5-1
d_call: TRBD1
j_call: TRBJ1-1
clone_size: -

cdr3_aa: CASSPPTGFYGYTF
cdr3_nt: TGTGCCAGCTCACCACCGACAGGATTCTATGGCTACACCTTC
v_call: TRBV18
d_call: -
j_call: TRBJ1-2
clone_size: -

cdr3_aa: CASGPGPREQFF
cdr3_nt: TGTGCTAGTGGACCAGGCCCCCGGGAGCAGTTCTTC
v_call: TRBV12-5
d_call: -
j_call: TRBJ2-1
clone_size: -

cdr3_aa: CASNNNEQFF
cdr3_nt: TGTGCCAGCAACAACAATGAGCAGTTCTTC
v_call: TRBV6-5
d_call: -
j_call: TRBJ2-1
clone_size: -

cdr3_aa: CASSAQPQVKGTEAFF
cdr3_nt: TGTGCCAGTAGCGCCCAACCACAGGTCAAGGGCACTGAAGCTTTCTTT
v_call: TRBV19
d_call: -
j_call: TRBJ1-1
clone_size: -

cdr3_aa: CASSLVGNTEAFF
cdr3_nt: TGTGCCAGCAGCCTGGTCGGGAACACTGAAGCTTTCTTT
v_call: TRBV14
d_call: -
j_call: TRBJ1-1
clone_size: -

cdr3_aa: CASSPAAGASYNEQFF
cdr3_nt: TGTGCCAGCAGTCCGGCCGCGGGGGCCTCCTACAATGAGCAGTTCTTC
v_call: TRBV27
d_call: -
j_call: TRBJ2-1
clone_size: -

cdr3_aa: CASTRQGFYEQYF
cdr3_nt: TGTGCCAGCACGCGACAGGGGTTCTACGAGCAGTACTTC
v_call: TRBV2
d_call: TRBD1
j_call: TRBJ2-7
clone_size: -

cdr3_aa: CASSVRSSTDTQYF
cdr3_nt: TGCGCCAGCAGTGTACGGTCTAGCACAGATACGCAGTATTTT
v_call: TRBV10-2
d_call: -
j_call: TRBJ2-3
clone_size: -

cdr3_aa: CASSPDGVTIYF
cdr3_nt: TGTGCCAGCTCACCAGACGGGGTCACCATATATTTT
v_call: TRBV18
d_call: -
j_call: TRBJ1-3
clone_size: -

cdr3_aa: CASSETAPYGYTF
cdr3_nt: TGTGCCAGCAGCGAGACAGCGCCCTATGGCTACACCTTC
v_call: TRBV7-8
d_call: -
j_call: TRBJ1-2
clone_size: -

cdr3_aa: CASTPALAGGHATQYF
cdr3_nt: TGTGCCAGTACCCCGGCACTAGCGGGGGGGCACGCTACGCAGTATTTT
v_call: TRBV19
d_call: TRBD2
j_call: TRBJ2-3
clone_size: -

cdr3_aa: CASSNQGASYNEQFF
cdr3_nt: TGTGCCAGTAGTAACCAGGGGGCGAGCTACAATGAGCAGTTCTTC
v_call: TRBV19
d_call: TRBD1
j_call: TRBJ2-1
clone_size: -

cdr3_aa: CASSPTGTGGTLMGYEQYF
cdr3_nt: TGTGCCAGCTCACCAACCGGGACAGGGGGCACCCTCATGGGTTACGAGCAGTACTTC
v_call: TRBV18
d_call: TRBD1
j_call: TRBJ2-7
clone_size: -

cdr3_aa: CASSLDPQGAYGYTF
cdr3_nt: TGCGCCAGCAGCTTGGACCCTCAGGGTGCCTATGGCTACACCTTC
v_call: TRBV5-1
d_call: -
j_call: TRBJ1-2
clone_size: once

cdr3_aa: CASSRQGSGNTIYF
cdr3_nt: TGTGCCAGTAGTAGACAGGGTTCTGGAAACACCATATATTTT
v_call: TRBV19
d_call: TRBD1
j_call: TRBJ1-3
clone_size: -

cdr3_aa: CSVGDRGTQIGKLFF
cdr3_nt: TGCAGCGTTGGGGACAGGGGAACCCAGATTGGAAAACTGTTTTTT
v_call: TRBV29-1
d_call: TRBD1
j_call: TRBJ1-4
clone_size: -

cdr3_aa: CASRGTGNQPQHF
cdr3_nt: TGTGCCAGTCGCGGCACGGGCAATCAGCCCCAGCATTTT
v_call: TRBV6-5
d_call: -
j_call: TRBJ1-5
clone_size: -

cdr3_aa: CASAPGTGNTIYF
cdr3_nt: TGTGCCAGTGCACCAGGGACTGGAAACACCATATATTTT
v_call: TRBV7-2
d_call: -
j_call: TRBJ1-3
clone_size: -

cdr3_aa: CASSFDSRALSGNTIYF
cdr3_nt: TGTGCCAGCAGTTTCGATTCCAGGGCCCTCTCTGGAAACACCATATATTTT
v_call: TRBV27
d_call: -
j_call: TRBJ1-3
clone_size: -

cdr3_aa: CATQYRGSTEAFF
cdr3_nt: TGTGCCACTCAATACAGGGGTAGCACTGAAGCTTTCTTT
v_call: TRBV2
d_call: TRBD1
j_call: TRBJ1-1
clone_size: -

cdr3_aa: CSVGTGGLNNEQFF
cdr3_nt: TGCAGCGTTGGTACAGGGGGCCTGAACAATGAGCAGTTCTTC
v_call: TRBV29-1
d_call: TRBD1
j_call: TRBJ2-1
clone_size: -

cdr3_aa: CASSQGTGVVAFF
cdr3_nt: TGTGCCAGCAGCCAAGGGACAGGGGTCGTCGCTTTCTTT
v_call: TRBV3-1/TRBV3-2
d_call: TRBD1
j_call: TRBJ1-1
clone_size: -

cdr3_aa: CASSSSRQGYEQYF
cdr3_nt: TGTGCCAGCAGCTCCAGCAGACAGGGTTACGAGCAGTACTTC
v_call: TRBV11-2
d_call: TRBD1
j_call: TRBJ2-7
clone_size: -